This T cell receptor beta chain was documented in a study of monozygotic twins with inflammatory bowel disease. Details on this clonotype: Its antigen is as yet unknown.

The CDR3 contains 15 residues. Germline CDR1 is MNHNS and CDR2 is SASEGT. The TCR libraries each used total RNA (3500 ng per library). Researchers ran eight separate cDNA reactions for each sample. Two nested PCRs, run for around 15 and 10 cycles, were applied to TCRalpha and TCRbeta cDNA. TCRdb re-called the 5' RACE reads; every CDR3 protein appears as one record, without DNA. Its clone listing holds about 440,000 distinct CDR3 sequences. Notes on the study in general: Reduced clonotype sharing with other individuals was observed in IBD patients relative to healthy twins, especially with disease activity.

The sequence was obtained from a human donor with ulcerative colitis or Crohn's disease, or a healthy co-twin of an affected twin (not recorded which). The specimen sequenced was blood. The chain joins TRBV6-1 to TRBJ1-2. The CDR3 is CASRLDGNARGGYTF.